Following are 16 T cell receptor beta chains from one sample sequenced in a study of neurological immune-mediated disorders. From the 5' RACE reads, TCRdb called clonotypes with MiXCR, one entry per CDR3 protein. The top ten hold more than 6% of the sample, which has 70,000 to 95,000 distinct CDR3 sequences, roughly an eighth seen once. Sequencing was carried out using PBMCs. These receptors were collected from a woman in her forties or fifties in good health.

Comment on this clonotype: A much larger clone is a single base away; this may be a read error. V gene TRBV20-1 combines with J gene TRBJ2-7; perhaps TRBD1 as D (6 bases). V gave up 6 bases and J gave up 1 base, with 10 bases separating them. Per germline, CDR1 DFQATT and CDR2 SNEGSKA (reference sequence). The CDR3 is 12 residues long. The CDR3 spells CSATGTSYEQYF. The CDR3, as DNA: TGCAGTGCAACCGGGACATCCTACGAGCAGTACTTC.

V and J are TRBV5-1 and TRBJ2-1, with 11 bases matching TRBD2. CDR1 and CDR2 (germline): SGHRS, YFSETQ. The J segment lost 5 bases and the V segment lost 0 bases, leaving 4 bases of the junction unmatched. The length of the CDR3 is 16 residues. CDR3 nucleotides: TGCGCCAGCAGCTTGGGTGGGACTAGCGGTCACAATGAGCAGTTCTTC. Translating gives CASSLGGTSGHNEQFF.

This clonotype was counted many times. V is TRBV6-1 and J is TRBJ1-4; D is unresolved. V lost 5 bases to trimming and J lost 8 bases, with 18 bases between them. The germline V gene has CDR1 MNHNS and CDR2 SASEGT. The CDR3 runs to 15 residues. CDR3 DNA sequence: TGTGCCAGCAGTAACGCAGGAAGTCTCGGGGAAAAACTGTTTTTT. Translated: CASSNAGSLGEKLFF.

This clonotype occurred a few times. The rearrangement links TRBV20-1 to TRBJ2-7; TRBD1 matches 9 bases. Trimming cost V 5 bases and J 2 bases; bases outside gene matches: 7. CDR1 is DFQATT and CDR2 is SNEGSKA in the germline V gene (reference sequence). The CDR3 has 14 amino acids. Here the CDR3 reads CSAGRQGVTYEQYF. For the CDR3, the DNA is TGCAGTGCTGGCCGACAGGGGGTGACCTACGAGCAGTACTTC.

This clonotype came up many times. The chain recombines TRBV2 with TRBJ2-7, with D hard to call. Between the trimmed V and J ends, which lost 3 bases and 0 bases, there was a span of 6 bases. The CDR3 extends over 13 amino acids. Per germline, CDR1 SNHLY and CDR2 FYNNEI. The CDR3 bases are TGTGCCAGCAGTGACGGGTACTCCTACGAGCAGTACTTC. This codes for CASSDGYSYEQYF.

This clonotype was picked up many times. This sequence joins TRBV20-1 and TRBJ1-5; D unclear. CDR1 and CDR2 (germline): DFQATT, SNEGSKA (reference sequence). Trimming removed 1 base at V and 2 bases at J, with 6 bases between. The CDR3 runs 13 residues. CDR3 in amino acids: CSARGVGNQPQHF. Written as DNA, the CDR3 is TGCAGTGCTAGAGGGGTGGGCAATCAGCCCCAGCATTTT.

This clonotype appeared many times. V gene TRBV5-1 combines with J gene TRBJ2-3, with 10 bases aligning to TRBD2. CDR3 size: 18 residues. Unmatched junction bases numbered 10, after V lost 3 bases and J lost 0 bases. Germline V CDR1 and CDR2: SGHRS, YFSETQ. CDR3 sequence (DNA): TGCGCCAGCAGCTCCCTAGCGGGGGCCCCGTCGAGCACAGATACGCAGTATTTT. Translation: CASSSLAGAPSSTDTQYF.

This clonotype was seen repeatedly, ten times or more. This rearrangement joins TRBV20-1 to TRBJ2-5, with D perhaps TRBD2 (6 bases). Germline lookup yields CDR1 DFQATT and CDR2 SNEGSKA (reference sequence). V was clipped by 6 bases and J by 6 bases, with 17 bases between them. CDR3 size: 13 residues. CDR3 loop: CSAPVVAEQTQYF. DNA for the CDR3: TGCAGTGCCCCTGTGGTAGCGGAACAGACCCAGTACTTC.

There are many counts of this clonotype. V is TRBV10-3 and J is TRBJ2-2; D may correspond to TRBD1 or TRBD2 (5 bases each). The germline V gene has CDR1 ENHRY and CDR2 SYGVKD. Trimming cost V 6 bases and J 8 bases, with 13 bases left between them. CDR3 size: 13 residues. Written as DNA, the CDR3 is TGTGCCATCAGGGGGACCGCCTCGGGGGAGCTGTTTTTT. It codes for CAIRGTASGELFF.

This clonotype appeared many times. The chain employs TRBV18 and TRBJ1-1; the D is unclear. Trimming took off 2 bases at V and 1 base at J, with 14 bases between the two ends. Germline values: CDR1 KGHSH, CDR2 LQKENI. The CDR3 covers 16 residues. The CDR3 region is CASSPDLQSQNTEAFF. The DNA of the CDR3 is TGTGCCAGCTCACCAGACCTTCAGAGTCAGAACACTGAAGCTTTCTTT. Full variable domain (outside the CDR3, taken from reference TRBV18 and TRBJ1-1): NAGVMQNPRHLVRRRGQEARLRCSPMKGHSHVYWYRQLPEEGLKFMVYLQKENIIDESGMPKERFSAEFPKEGPSILRIQQVVRGDSAAYFCASSPDLQSQNTEAFFGQGTRLTVV.

This clonotype was counted many times. The chain carries TRBV27 and TRBJ1-5; D unresolved. The germline gives CDR1 MNHEY, CDR2 SMNVEV (reference sequence). The CDR3 runs to 15 residues. V was pared by 2 bases and J by 6 bases, with 14 bases between. CDR3 sequence: CASSLNRGPLQPQHF. The CDR3 DNA reads TGTGCCAGCAGTTTAAACCGAGGGCCCCTTCAGCCCCAGCATTTT.

This chain links TRBV29-1 with TRBJ1-2; possibly TRBD1 for D (5 bases). This CDR3 has 14 residues. Trimming took off 3 bases at V and 4 bases at J, with 15 bases between the two ends. From germline, CDR1 is SQVTM and CDR2 ANQGSEA. The CDR3 DNA follows: TGCAGCGTTGAGTTGGCAGGGTTTCGCTATGGCTACACCTTC. This gives the protein CSVELAGFRYGYTF.

Concerning this clonotype: At one of its ends the junction is not consistent with the germline gene, which may arise from a read error. This chain connects TRBV18 to TRBJ1-1; D gene uncertain. This CDR3 is 13 amino acids long. Germline V gives CDR1 KGHSH, CDR2 LQKENI. This CDR3 reads CASSPSGNTEALF. The CDR3 bases are TGTGCCAGCTCACCATCGGGTAACACTGAAGCTTTATTT.

This clonotype was observed at least ten times. The chain uses TRBV5-1 and TRBJ2-1; 9 nucleotides align to TRBD2. Germline values: CDR1 SGHRS, CDR2 YFSETQ. V shed 0 bases and J 7 bases; nucleotides not matched to a gene: 11. The CDR3 runs 17 residues. This CDR3 is CASSLESLGSGGNEQFF. As DNA, the CDR3 is TGCGCCAGCAGCTTGGAATCGCTAGGTAGCGGGGGTAATGAGCAGTTCTTC.

Turning to this clonotype: A read error may explain this, as a much larger clone is one base away. The V and J genes are TRBV29-1 and TRBJ2-1; TRBD2 agrees at 7 bases. The CDR3 spans 16 residues. The ends lost 2 bases at V and 4 bases at J; junction bases unmatched: 11. Germline V gene data show CDR1 as SQVTM and CDR2 as ANQGSEA. The CDR3 sequence: CSVESSRGVGYNEQFF. CDR3 in DNA: TGCAGCGTTGAATCGTCCCGGGGGGTGGGTTACAATGAGCAGTTCTTC.

This clonotype has at least ten counts. V gene TRBV5-1 combines with J gene TRBJ2-5; D is possibly TRBD1 or TRBD2 (5 bases each). The CDR3 is 15 residues long. Germline-derived CDR1 and CDR2 are SGHRS and YFSETQ. Trimming took off 0 bases at V and 2 bases at J, with 11 bases between the two ends. The CDR3 protein is CASSLVPGRQETQYF. CDR3 sequence (DNA): TGCGCCAGCAGCTTGGTGCCGGGACGGCAAGAGACCCAGTACTTC.